A single sample is the source of the 18 T cell receptor beta chains below, sequenced in a study of cytomegalovirus exposure and HLA in healthy donors. This PCR relied on a set of 60 Vbeta primers and 13 Jbeta primers. Measured with immunoSEQ multiplex PCR; TCRdb has only the in-frame clones, and not every one. The table lists over 200,000 clones, about 78% of them singletons. The sequencing input was PBMCs. The receptors derive from a male donor in good health and CMV-seronegative.

The genes are TRBV6-5 and TRBJ1-1, with 12 bases fitting TRBD1. The V and J ends lost 6 bases and 5 bases, in that order; junction bases with no gene match: 4. CDR1 and CDR2 (germline): MNHEY, SVGAGI. The CDR3 has 14 amino acids. CDR3 sequence: CASRGTGGMTEAFF. CDR3 in DNA: TGTGCCAGCAGGGGGACAGGGGGCATGACTGAAGCTTTCTTT.

The chain joins TRBV6-1 to TRBJ2-2, with 12 bases that match TRBD2. Looked up from germline, CDR1 is MNHNS and CDR2 is SASEGT. The junction had 6 bases not matched to a gene; V was cut back by 1 base and J by 3 bases. The CDR3 is 18 residues long. CDR3 loop: CASSEGLAGGPYTGELFF. The CDR3 DNA sequence: TGTGCCAGCAGTGAAGGGCTAGCGGGAGGGCCCTACACCGGGGAGCTGTTTTTT.

This chain joins TRBV11-2 and TRBJ1-5; D uncertain. V was pared by 4 bases and J by 0 bases, with 4 bases between. The CDR3 runs 13 residues. Germline loops: CDR1 SGHAT, CDR2 FQNNGV. The chain's CDR3 is CASSSFSNQPQHF. The CDR3 DNA reads TGTGCCAGCAGCTCCTTTAGCAATCAGCCCCAGCATTTT.

Here the CDR3 reads CASSPLGDSSYNEQFF. CDR3 nucleotides: TGCGCCAGCAGCCCCCTGGGGGACAGCTCCTACAATGAGCAGTTCTTC. The V gene is TRBV4-1, the J gene TRBJ2-1, with TRBD1 matching over 7 bases. The CDR3 loop spans 16 amino acids. The trim removed 4 bases at V and 0 bases at J, leaving 6 bases unmatched. Germline lookup yields CDR1 MGHRA and CDR2 YSYEKL.

The chain combines TRBV27 with TRBJ2-1, with 9 bases matching TRBD2. The CDR3 runs 17 residues. Germline-derived CDR1 and CDR2 are MNHEY and SMNVEV (reference sequence). Losses at the gene ends were 2 bases for V and 4 bases for J; bases not matched to a gene: 9. The CDR3 DNA is TGTGCCAGCAGTTTACGTAGGGGCGCGGGAGGGTACAATGAGCAGTTCTTC. It encodes CASSLRRGAGGYNEQFF.

CDR3 coding DNA: TGTGCCAGCAGAGGGGCGAGGGGGGAGACCCAGTACTTC. This sequence encodes CASRGARGETQYF. The chain joins TRBV7-8 to TRBJ2-5, with D possibly matching TRBD1 (6 bases). Germline V gene data show CDR1 as SGHVS and CDR2 as FQNEAQ. The CDR3 is 13 residues long. Trimming cost V 6 bases and J 5 bases, with 13 bases left between them.

The genes are TRBV7-8 and TRBJ1-5; 9 bases line up with TRBD1. Per the germline V gene, CDR1 is SGHVS and CDR2 is FQNEAQ. This CDR3 has 15 residues. Losses at the gene ends were 5 bases for V and 6 bases for J; bases not matched to a gene: 8. In DNA, the CDR3 is TGTGCCAGCAGCCCTCCGGGACAGGGAAGTCAGCCCCAGCATTTT. Translation: CASSPPGQGSQPQHF.

About this clone itself: The sample holds other DNA sequences that translate to the same CDR3. This sequence joins TRBV27 and TRBJ2-7, with 7 bases that match TRBD1. Germline assignment: CDR1 MNHEY and CDR2 SMNVEV (reference sequence). CDR3 length: 15 amino acids. The J segment lost 7 bases and the V segment lost 6 bases, leaving 15 bases of the junction unmatched. In nucleotides, the CDR3 is TGTGCCAGCAGCCCCGGACAGGTCTTTGGGTATGAGCAGTACTTC. This sequence encodes CASSPGQVFGYEQYF.

This clone has just a few counts. This rearrangement joins TRBV7-9 to TRBJ1-1; no clear D. This CDR3 comprises 14 residues. Germline loops: CDR1 SEHNR, CDR2 FQNEAQ (reference sequence). V lost 3 bases to trimming and J lost 6 bases, with 14 bases between them. DNA for the CDR3: TGTGCCAGCAGCTTCCTCACGGGGAAACCTGAAGCTTTCTTT. This sequence encodes CASSFLTGKPEAFF. The entire variable domain, with the rest obtained from reference TRBV7-9 and TRBJ1-1, is as follows: DTGVSQNPRHKITKRGQNVTFRCDPISEHNRLYWYRQTLGQGPEFLTYFQNEAQLEKSRLLSDRFSAERPKGSFSTLEIQRTEQGDSAMYLCASSFLTGKPEAFFGQGTRLTVV.

The CDR3 region has the DNA TGTGCCAGCAGTGACTCAGGAGGGGGCATGGATACGCAGTATTTT. Its translation: CASSDSGGGMDTQYF. The V gene is TRBV6-4, the J gene TRBJ2-3, with D possibly being TRBD1 (7 bases). From germline, CDR1 is MRHNA and CDR2 SNTAGT. This CDR3 spans 15 amino acids. V was clipped by 0 bases and J by 6 bases, with 13 bases between them.

CDR3 in amino acids: CASSIWLNTGGQETQYF. CDR3 sequence (DNA): TGTGCCAGTAGTATCTGGCTTAACACAGGGGGCCAAGAGACCCAGTACTTC. This rearrangement joins TRBV19 to TRBJ2-5, with 8 bases aligning to TRBD1. The CDR3 extends over 17 amino acids. Per germline, CDR1 LNHDA and CDR2 SQIVND (reference sequence). With V trimmed by 3 bases and J by 1 base, 10 bases remained unmatched.

Concerning this clone: A junction boundary mismatches the germline segment, possibly from a read error. The CDR3 DNA reads TGTTCCAGCAGCTTTTATGGCAGTGAAGCTTTCTTT. Amino acid sequence: CSSSFYGSEAFF. This chain joins TRBV7-9 and TRBJ1-1; D remains ambiguous. Germline CDR1 is SEHNR and CDR2 is FQNEAQ (reference sequence). There are 12 residues in the CDR3.

The rearrangement uses TRBV9 and TRBJ1-3; 7 nucleotides line up with TRBD1. V gave up 3 bases and J gave up 2 bases; unmatched junction bases: 14. The CDR3 is made up of 18 amino acids. CDR1 SGDLS and CDR2 YYNGEE come from the germline V gene. This CDR3 is CASSGWGPEGAPGNTIYF. In DNA, the CDR3 is TGTGCCAGCAGCGGGTGGGGGCCTGAGGGGGCACCTGGAAACACCATATATTTT.

This clone was seen more than once but under ten times. This sequence joins TRBV19 and TRBJ2-4; 7 bases line up with TRBD1. The CDR3 runs to 16 residues. Germline CDR1 is LNHDA and CDR2 is SQIVND (reference sequence). With V trimmed by 5 bases and J by 0 bases, 7 bases remained unmatched. The CDR3 reads CASSALTGKAKNIQYF. In nucleotides, the CDR3 is TGTGCCAGTAGTGCCTTGACAGGGAAAGCCAAAAACATTCAGTACTTC.

V usage is TRBV28 and J usage is TRBJ2-7; 8 bases match TRBD2. This CDR3 is 13 amino acids long. After removal of 7 bases from V and 6 bases from J, the junction contained 8 bases not matched to a gene. In germline, CDR1 is MDHEN, CDR2 SYDVKM. The CDR3 reads CASTRTSWGEQYF. In DNA, the CDR3 is TGTGCCAGCACTAGGACTAGCTGGGGCGAGCAGTACTTC.

The chain combines TRBV27 with TRBJ2-1, with 8 bases lining up with TRBD2. Germline V gene sequence: CDR1 MNHEY, CDR2 SMNVEV (reference sequence). V was clipped by 2 bases and J by 0 bases; unmatched bases: 3. The CDR3 runs to 16 residues. The CDR3 reads CASSLAGGTSYNEQFF. The CDR3 DNA is TGTGCCAGCAGTTTAGCGGGGGGTACCTCCTACAATGAGCAGTTCTTC.

The chain recombines TRBV18 with TRBJ2-6; 7 bases line up with TRBD1. Per germline, CDR1 KGHSH and CDR2 LQKENI. V was pared by 3 bases and J by 2 bases, with 10 bases of the junction left unmatched. The CDR3 consists of 18 residues. CDR3 nucleotides: TGTGCCAGCTCACCTACCGGGCAGGGGGACCCTGGGGCCAACGTCCTGACTTTC. Amino acid sequence: CASSPTGQGDPGANVLTF.

Worth noting for this clone: A read error may account for a junction end that differs from germline. This chain connects TRBV7-9 to TRBJ2-1, with D perhaps TRBD1 (6 bases). Germline V CDR1 and CDR2: SEHNR, FQNEAQ (reference sequence). The CDR3 sequence is 13 residues long. The CDR3 nucleotides are TGTTCCAGCAGCGGTGCCAGGGGAAGTGAGCAGTTCTTC. The encoded protein is CSSSGARGSEQFF.